This T cell receptor (beta chain) stems from a study of T cells after yellow fever vaccination. About the research overall: For low cell numbers, libraries were made with SMART-Seq v4 Ultra Low Input.

This clonotype was detected a few times. The antigen is not known. Broader study findings: Once the booster was given, most primary-vaccination clones reappeared, at 95% to 97% for CD4 and roughly 91% for CD8.

Generation of TCR cDNA used 5'RACE template switching (which added a universal primer site and UMIs). TCRdb re-derived calls from the 5' RACE reads in MiXCR, one entry per CDR3 protein. This table has roughly 70,000 distinct CDR3 sequences, 7.5% to 8% appearing once. Germline V gene lookup returns CDR1 MNHNS and CDR2 SASEGT. CDR3 size: 15 residues. The germline V and J ends were trimmed by 7 bases and 2 bases, with 15 bases remaining between them. Sequencing was performed on CD8+ T cells sorted from PBMCs, taken on the day of the yellow fever booster vaccination. The chain links TRBV6-1 to TRBJ2-1; possible D gene TRBD2, 5 bases. The sequence was obtained from a man aged 30 to 39 who received the YFV17D yellow fever vaccine. This CDR3 reads CASTPTAGAYNEQFF. The CDR3 DNA sequence: TGTGCCAGCACCCCAACGGCCGGGGCCTACAATGAGCAGTTCTTC.